These T cell receptor beta chains were read from a single sample in a study of blood T cell repertoires in COVID-19. Sequencing used immunoSEQ multiplex PCR; TCRdb keeps in-frame clones, though not all of them. The table includes fewer than 250,000 clones, around nine tenths detected once. The sample comprised peripheral blood. These receptors originate from a young man with acute or convalescent COVID-19. CDR3s include the opening cysteine and the closing phenylalanine or tryptophan. The order of the fields is D gene, clone size, J gene, V gene, CDR3 protein, CDR3 DNA. The D gene is left open where the match is weak. The size of a clone is reported for some rows only, either as once, few or many, or as a class for expanded clones.

. | . | TRBJ1-1 | TRBV6-5 | CASSPTDTVEAFF | TGTGCCAGCAGTCCCACGGACACCGTCGAAGCTTTCTTT
TRBD1 | . | TRBJ2-2 | TRBV18 | CASSPGQTNTGELFF | TGTGCCAGCTCACCGGGACAGACGAACACCGGGGAGCTGTTTTTT
TRBD1 | . | TRBJ2-1 | TRBV7-3 | CASSLTSSRDRLVNEQFF | TGTGCCAGCAGCTTAACGTCAAGCCGGGACAGACTCGTCAATGAGCAGTTCTTC
TRBD2 | few | TRBJ2-1 | TRBV6-5 | CASSLITSGVGNEQFF | TGTGCCAGCAGTTTAATTACTAGCGGGGTTGGCAATGAGCAGTTCTTC
. | . | TRBJ2-1 | TRBV27 | CASNPARRLSYNEQFF | TGTGCCAGCAATCCGGCACGAAGACTCTCCTACAATGAGCAGTTCTTC
. | . | TRBJ2-7 | TRBV5-6 | CASRGIDSTYEQYF | TGTGCCAGCAGGGGGATTGACAGCACCTACGAGCAGTACTTC
TRBD1 | . | TRBJ1-2 | TRBV3-1/TRBV3-2 | CASSTDIRTGGSYGYTF | TGTGCCAGCAGCACAGATATTAGGACAGGGGGATCTTATGGCTACACCTTC
. | . | TRBJ2-3 | TRBV3-1/TRBV3-2 | CASSQASGTDTQYF | TGTGCCAGCAGCCAGGCTAGCGGCACAGATACGCAGTATTTT
TRBD2 | few | TRBJ2-1 | TRBV25-1 | CASSEDGLGSSYNEQFF | TGTGCCAGCAGTGAAGATGGACTAGGTAGCTCCTACAATGAGCAGTTCTTC
. | . | TRBJ1-1 | TRBV5-1 | CASSYPLDSPLNTEAFF | TGCGCCAGCAGCTATCCACTCGACAGCCCATTGAACACTGAAGCTTTCTTT
. | . | TRBJ1-2 | TRBV11-2 | CASSFRNYGYTF | TGTGCCAGCAGCTTCCGGAACTATGGCTACACCTTC
. | once | TRBJ2-7 | TRBV19 | CASSTPGRPYEQYF | TGTGCCAGTAGTACTCCAGGAAGGCCCTACGAGCAGTACTTC
TRBD2 | . | TRBJ2-7 | TRBV9 | CASSASAGPLYEQYF | TGTGCCAGCAGCGCGTCAGCGGGACCCTTATACGAGCAGTACTTC
. | . | TRBJ2-1 | TRBV27 | CASSLASETAWNEQFF | TGTGCCAGCAGTTTAGCTAGCGAAACGGCCTGGAATGAGCAGTTCTTC
. | . | TRBJ1-1 | TRBV5-5 | CASSSHRRQTNTEAFF | TGTGCCAGCAGCTCGCATAGGCGGCAAACGAACACTGAAGCTTTCTTT
TRBD2 | . | TRBJ2-1 | TRBV7-9 | CASSLDRVILAGGPGKQFF | TGTGCCAGCAGCTTAGACCGAGTTATACTAGCGGGGGGTCCGGGTAAGCAGTTCTTC
TRBD1 | . | TRBJ1-1 | TRBV6-5 | CASSAGTGINTEAFF | TGTGCCAGCAGCGCCGGGACAGGTATTAACACTGAAGCTTTCTTT
. | . | TRBJ1-6 | TRBV28 | CASNKGINSPLHF | TGTGCCAGCAATAAGGGGATTAACTCACCCCTCCACTTT
. | . | TRBJ1-1 | TRBV5-1 | CASSPGFRSTGTEAFF | TGCGCCAGCAGCCCGGGCTTTCGGTCCACAGGCACTGAAGCTTTCTTT
TRBD2 | once | TRBJ2-3 | TRBV18 | CASSPTSGASTDTQYF | TGTGCCAGCTCACCGACTAGCGGGGCATCCACAGATACGCAGTATTTT
TRBD1 | . | TRBJ1-1 | TRBV4-1 | CASSHARDRALTEAFF | TGCGCCAGCAGCCATGCTAGGGACAGGGCGTTAACTGAAGCTTTCTTT
. | . | TRBJ1-5 | TRBV2 | CASSVDINQPQHF | TGTGCCAGCAGTGTGGACATTAACCAGCCCCAGCATTTT
TRBD1 | . | TRBJ1-6 | TRBV29-1 | CSVKTGNNSPLHF | TGCAGCGTTAAGACAGGGAATAATTCACCCCTCCACTTT
TRBD2 | . | TRBJ2-2 | TRBV9 | CASSGTSGGAVTGELFF | TGTGCCAGCAGCGGGACTAGCGGGGGGGCGGTCACCGGGGAGCTGTTTTTT
TRBD2 | . | TRBJ2-5 | TRBV25-1 | CASSELAGVGETQYF | TGTGCCAGCAGTGAACTAGCGGGAGTGGGAGAGACCCAGTACTTC
TRBD1 | . | TRBJ2-3 | TRBV2 | CASRGQTGIGTDTQYF | TGTGCCAGCAGAGGCCAGACAGGGATTGGCACAGATACGCAGTATTTT
. | . | TRBJ1-3 | TRBV3-1/TRBV3-2 | CASSQGDRGNTIYF | TGTGCCAGCAGCCAAGGAGACAGGGGAAACACCATATATTTT
TRBD1 | . | TRBJ2-7 | TRBV6-5 | CASRDRDRDYEQYF | TGTGCCAGCAGGGACCGTGACAGGGACTACGAGCAGTACTTC
TRBD2 | . | TRBJ2-1 | TRBV4-1 | CASSQVSSGGYEQFF | TGCGCCAGCAGCCAAGTGTCTAGCGGGGGTTATGAGCAGTTCTTC
. | . | TRBJ2-7 | TRBV6-5 | CASGMGGHEQYF | TGTGCCAGCGGGATGGGAGGACACGAGCAGTACTTC
TRBD1 | . | TRBJ1-1 | TRBV5-1 | CASSLGRGDTEAFF | TGCGCCAGCAGCCTCGGCAGGGGGGACACTGAAGCTTTCTTT
. | . | TRBJ1-4 | TRBV18 | CASSPPGTQSLHEKLFF | TGTGCCAGCTCACCACCGGGGACTCAGAGTCTTCATGAAAAACTGTTTTTT
TRBD2 | . | TRBJ2-7 | TRBV6-5 | CASCDWGGRSYEQYF | TGTGCCAGCTGCGACTGGGGGGGTCGGTCCTACGAGCAGTACTTC
TRBD2 | . | TRBJ2-7 | TRBV29-1 | CSVIAGTLYEQYF | TGCAGCGTCATAGCGGGAACGCTCTACGAGCAGTACTTC
TRBD1 | few | TRBJ2-6 | TRBV28 | CASSQEGQFAAMSGANVLTF | TGTGCCAGCAGCCAAGAGGGACAGTTCGCGGCGATGTCTGGGGCCAACGTCCTGACTTTC
TRBD2 | . | TRBJ2-1 | TRBV5-1 | CASSSTPGLASGEQFF | TGCGCCAGCAGCTCGACTCCGGGACTAGCGTCGGGTGAGCAGTTCTTC
TRBD1 | few | TRBJ1-2 | TRBV30 | CAWVTGNYGYTF | TGTGCCTGGGTGACAGGGAACTATGGCTACACCTTC
. | . | TRBJ1-1 | TRBV3-1/TRBV3-2 | CASSPGQRNTEAFF | TGTGCCAGCAGTCCCGGACAGAGGAACACTGAAGCTTTCTTT
. | . | TRBJ2-6 | TRBV5-1 | CASSNHRTYSSGANVLTF | TGCGCCAGCAGCAATCACAGGACCTACAGCTCTGGGGCCAACGTCCTGACTTTC
TRBD1 | . | TRBJ1-5 | TRBV30 | CAWRLTGLNQPQHF | TGTGCCTGGAGACTGACAGGGCTGAATCAGCCCCAGCATTTT
TRBD1 | . | TRBJ1-5 | TRBV28 | CASSQTGGFGQPQHF | TGTGCCAGCAGTCAAACAGGGGGCTTCGGCCAGCCCCAGCATTTT
TRBD1 | . | TRBJ1-1 | TRBV28 | CASSITGDEAFF | TGTGCCAGCAGCATAACAGGGGACGAAGCTTTCTTT
. | . | TRBJ1-1 | TRBV24-1 | CATSQAAHTEAFF | TGTGCCACCAGTCAGGCCGCCCACACTGAAGCTTTCTTT
. | . | TRBJ1-5 | TRBV27 | CASSSGQRNQPQHF | TGTGCCAGCAGTTCCGGACAGAGGAATCAGCCCCAGCATTTT
. | . | TRBJ2-6 | TRBV5-1 | CASSLPGSGANVLTF | TGCGCCAGCAGCTTGCCGGGATCTGGGGCCAACGTCCTGACTTTC
. | once | TRBJ2-1 | TRBV28 | CASSLKTTYEQFF | TGTGCCAGCAGCCTAAAAACTACCTATGAGCAGTTCTTC
TRBD1 | . | TRBJ1-5 | TRBV28 | CASILRGQQSYSNQPQHF | TGTGCCAGCATACTCCGGGGACAGCAATCCTATAGCAATCAGCCCCAGCATTTT
. | . | TRBJ1-3 | TRBV28 | CASSFPSGDRNTIYF | TGTGCCAGCAGTTTCCCCTCAGGGGATAGAAACACCATATATTTT
. | once | TRBJ2-3 | TRBV5-1 | CASSSRTDSTDTQYF | TGCGCCAGCAGTTCCCGGACTGACAGCACAGATACGCAGTATTTT
. | . | TRBJ1-1 | TRBV18 | CASSPRLTGGTEAFF | TGTGCCAGCTCACCCCGGCTTACCGGAGGGACTGAAGCTTTCTTT
TRBD1 | few | TRBJ1-1 | TRBV20-1 | CSASGTVRGEAFF | TGCAGTGCTAGTGGGACAGTTAGGGGTGAAGCTTTCTTT